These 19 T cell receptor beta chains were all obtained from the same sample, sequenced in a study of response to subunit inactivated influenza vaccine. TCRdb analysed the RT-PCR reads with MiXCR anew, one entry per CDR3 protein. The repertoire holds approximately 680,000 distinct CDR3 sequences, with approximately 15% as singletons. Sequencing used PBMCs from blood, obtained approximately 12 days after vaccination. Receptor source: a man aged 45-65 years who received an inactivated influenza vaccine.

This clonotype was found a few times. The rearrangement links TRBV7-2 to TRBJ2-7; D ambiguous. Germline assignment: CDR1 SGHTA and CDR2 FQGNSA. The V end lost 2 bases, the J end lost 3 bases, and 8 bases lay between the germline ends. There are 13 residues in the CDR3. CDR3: CASSLFSLYEQYF. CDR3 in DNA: TGTGCCAGCAGCTTATTTAGTCTCTACGAGCAGTACTTC. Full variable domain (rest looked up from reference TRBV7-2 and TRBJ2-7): GAGVSQSPSNKVTEKGKDVELRCDPISGHTALYWYRQSLGQGLEFLIYFQGNSAPDKSGLPSDRFSAERTGGSVSTLTIQRTQQEDSAVYLCASSLFSLYEQYFGPGTRLTVT.

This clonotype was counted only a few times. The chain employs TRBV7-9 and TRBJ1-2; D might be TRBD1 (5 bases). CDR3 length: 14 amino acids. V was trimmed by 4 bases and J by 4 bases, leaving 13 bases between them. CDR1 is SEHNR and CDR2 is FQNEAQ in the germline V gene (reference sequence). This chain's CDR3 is CASSSTDMRYGYTF. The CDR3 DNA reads TGTGCCAGCAGCTCGACGGACATGCGCTATGGCTACACCTTC. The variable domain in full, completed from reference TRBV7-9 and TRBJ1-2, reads DTGVSQNPRHKITKRGQNVTFRCDPISEHNRLYWYRQTLGQGPEFLTYFQNEAQLEKSRLLSDRFSAERPKGSFSTLEIQRTEQGDSAMYLCASSSTDMRYGYTFGSGTRLTVV.

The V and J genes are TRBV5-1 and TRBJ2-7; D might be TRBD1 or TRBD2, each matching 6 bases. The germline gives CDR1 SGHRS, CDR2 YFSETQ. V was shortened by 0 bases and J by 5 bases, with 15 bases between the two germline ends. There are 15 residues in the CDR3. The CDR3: CASSLAGDGGNEQYF. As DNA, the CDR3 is TGCGCCAGCAGCTTGGCCGGGGACGGGGGCAACGAGCAGTACTTC. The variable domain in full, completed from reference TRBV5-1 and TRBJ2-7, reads KAGVTQTPRYLIKTRGQQVTLSCSPISGHRSVSWYQQTPGQGLQFLFEYFSETQRNKGNFPGRFSGRQFSNSRSEMNVSTLELGDSALYLCASSLAGDGGNEQYFGPGTRLTVT.

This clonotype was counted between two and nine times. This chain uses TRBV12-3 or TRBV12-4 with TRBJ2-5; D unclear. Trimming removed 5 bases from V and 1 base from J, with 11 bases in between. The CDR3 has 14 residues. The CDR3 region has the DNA TGTGCCAGCAGTCCAGGTGTGGGCCAAGAGACCCAGTACTTC. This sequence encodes CASSPGVGQETQYF.

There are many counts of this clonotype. In nucleotides, the CDR3 is TGTGCCAGCAGTTTTAGGGGAATCGGTTCACCCCTCCACTTT. Its protein product is CASSFRGIGSPLHF. The V and J genes are TRBV28 and TRBJ1-6, with D possibly being TRBD1 (5 bases). This CDR3 contains 14 residues. V was pared by 3 bases and J by 9 bases, with 12 bases between. The germline CDR1 and CDR2 sequences are MDHEN and SYDVKM.

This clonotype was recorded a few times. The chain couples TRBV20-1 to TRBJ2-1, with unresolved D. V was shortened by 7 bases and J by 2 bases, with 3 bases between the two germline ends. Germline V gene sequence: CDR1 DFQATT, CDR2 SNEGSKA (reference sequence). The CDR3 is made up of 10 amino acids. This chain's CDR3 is CSGAYNEQFF. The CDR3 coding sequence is TGCAGTGGCGCCTACAATGAGCAGTTCTTC.

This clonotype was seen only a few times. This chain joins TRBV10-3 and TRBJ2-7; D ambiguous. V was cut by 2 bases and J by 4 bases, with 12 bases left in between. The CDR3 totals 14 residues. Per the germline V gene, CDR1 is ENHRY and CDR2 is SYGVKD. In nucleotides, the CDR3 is TGTGCCATCAGTGAGGCCGGTCTCTCATACGAGCAGTACTTC. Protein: CAISEAGLSYEQYF.

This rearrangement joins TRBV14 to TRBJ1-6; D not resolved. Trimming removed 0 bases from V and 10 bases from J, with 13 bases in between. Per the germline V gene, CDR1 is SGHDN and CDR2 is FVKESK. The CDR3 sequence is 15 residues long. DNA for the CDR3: TGTGCCAGCAGCCAAGATACTGGGTATGGGTCACCCCTCCACTTT. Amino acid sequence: CASSQDTGYGSPLHF.

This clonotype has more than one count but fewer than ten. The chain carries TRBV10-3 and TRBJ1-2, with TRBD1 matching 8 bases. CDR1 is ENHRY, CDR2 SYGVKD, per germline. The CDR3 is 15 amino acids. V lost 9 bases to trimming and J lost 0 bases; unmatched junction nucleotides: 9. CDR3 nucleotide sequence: TGTGCCATTTTCGACAGGGGCCGACCTAACTATGGCTACACCTTC. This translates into CAIFDRGRPNYGYTF.

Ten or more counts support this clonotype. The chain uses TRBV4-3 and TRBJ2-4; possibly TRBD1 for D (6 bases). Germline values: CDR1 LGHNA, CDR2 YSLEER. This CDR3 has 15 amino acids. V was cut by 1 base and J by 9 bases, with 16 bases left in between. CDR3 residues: CASSQVWTVGSIQYF. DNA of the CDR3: TGCGCCAGCAGCCAAGTGTGGACAGTAGGTTCCATTCAGTACTTC.

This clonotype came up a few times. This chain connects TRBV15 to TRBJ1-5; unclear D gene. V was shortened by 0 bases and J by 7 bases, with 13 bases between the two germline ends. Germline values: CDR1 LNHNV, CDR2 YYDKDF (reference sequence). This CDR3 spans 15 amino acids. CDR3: CATSRDPGPPQPQHF. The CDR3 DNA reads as TGTGCCACCAGCAGAGATCCTGGGCCCCCCCAGCCCCAGCATTTT. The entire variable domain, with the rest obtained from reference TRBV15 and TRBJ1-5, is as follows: DAMVIQNPRYQVTQFGKPVTLSCSQTLNHNVMYWYQQKSSQAPKLLFHYYDKDFNNEADTPDNFQSRRPNTSFCFLDIRSPGLGDTAMYLCATSRDPGPPQPQHFGDGTRLSIL.

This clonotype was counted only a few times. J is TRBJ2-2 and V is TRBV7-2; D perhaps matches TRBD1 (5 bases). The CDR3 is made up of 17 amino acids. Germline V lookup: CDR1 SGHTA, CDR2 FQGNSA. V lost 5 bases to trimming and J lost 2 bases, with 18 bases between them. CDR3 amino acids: CASSARQSAPNTGELFF. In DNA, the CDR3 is TGTGCCAGCAGCGCCCGACAGAGCGCCCCTAACACCGGGGAGCTGTTTTTT.

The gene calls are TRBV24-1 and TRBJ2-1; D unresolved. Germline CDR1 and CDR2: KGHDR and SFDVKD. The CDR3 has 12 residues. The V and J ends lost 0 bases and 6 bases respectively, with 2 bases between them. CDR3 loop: CATSDLVNEQFF. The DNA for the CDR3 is TGTGCCACCAGTGATTTGGTCAATGAGCAGTTCTTC.

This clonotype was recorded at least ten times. The CDR3 loop is CASSQEYGRGNSPLHF. DNA for the CDR3: TGCGCCAGCAGCCAAGAATATGGCAGGGGGAATTCACCCCTCCACTTT. The rearrangement joins TRBV4-3 to TRBJ1-6; 7 bases line up with TRBD1. V gave up 0 bases and J gave up 7 bases; unmatched junction bases: 6. In germline, CDR1 is LGHNA, CDR2 YSLEER. This CDR3 has 16 residues.

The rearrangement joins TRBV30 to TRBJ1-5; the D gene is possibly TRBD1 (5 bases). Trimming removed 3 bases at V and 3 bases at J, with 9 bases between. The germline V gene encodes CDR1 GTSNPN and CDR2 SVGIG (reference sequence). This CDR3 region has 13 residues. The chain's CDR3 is CAWSGGFNQPQHF. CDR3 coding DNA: TGTGCCTGGAGCGGGGGTTTCAATCAGCCCCAGCATTTT.

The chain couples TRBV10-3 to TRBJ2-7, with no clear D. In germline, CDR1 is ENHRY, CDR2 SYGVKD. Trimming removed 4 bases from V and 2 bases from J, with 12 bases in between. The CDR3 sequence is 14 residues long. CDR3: CAISGQADAYEQYF. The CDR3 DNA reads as TGTGCCATCAGTGGCCAGGCGGACGCCTACGAGCAGTACTTC.

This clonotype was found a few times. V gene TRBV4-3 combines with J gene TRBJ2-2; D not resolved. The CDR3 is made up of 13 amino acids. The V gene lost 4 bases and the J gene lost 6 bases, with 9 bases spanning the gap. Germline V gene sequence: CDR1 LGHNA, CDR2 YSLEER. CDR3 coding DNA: TGCGCCAGCAGCCCCTTAACCTCCGGGGAGCTGTTTTTT. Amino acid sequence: CASSPLTSGELFF.

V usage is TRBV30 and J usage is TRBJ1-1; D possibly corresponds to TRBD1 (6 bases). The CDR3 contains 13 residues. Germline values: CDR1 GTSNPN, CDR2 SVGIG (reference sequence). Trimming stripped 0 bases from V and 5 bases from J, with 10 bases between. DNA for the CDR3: TGTGCCTGGAGTGTGGGGGCTCGGACTGAAGCTTTCTTT. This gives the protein CAWSVGARTEAFF.

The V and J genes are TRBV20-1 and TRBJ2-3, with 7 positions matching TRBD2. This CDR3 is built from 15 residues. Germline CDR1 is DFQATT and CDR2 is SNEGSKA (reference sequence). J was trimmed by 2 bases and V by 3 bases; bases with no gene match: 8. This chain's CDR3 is CSASALAANTDTQYF. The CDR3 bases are TGCAGTGCTAGCGCTCTAGCGGCTAACACAGATACGCAGTATTTT.